The sequence of this T cell receptor (beta chain) was determined in a study of blood T cells in healthy people across ages. Using a J-beta primer mix together with a sample-barcoded 5' primer, a second PCR was run for roughly 7 to 12 cycles. Each sample yielded at least 2.5 million CDR3-containing paired-end reads. TCRdb itself ran the 5' RACE reads through MiXCR, one entry per CDR3 protein. The sample has about 570,000 distinct CDR3 sequences; roughly a quarter are singletons. This clonotype has more than one count but fewer than ten. The antigen is undetermined. Study-wide points: Higher diversity and more naive CD4+ cells were features of long-lived donors, compared to aged donors. A strong correlation was seen between TCR beta diversity and naive T cell percentage.

Germline-derived CDR1 and CDR2 are SGHRS and YFSETQ. CDR3 length: 14 amino acids. With 4 bases clipped from V and 7 bases from J, the junction kept 6 bases outside the gene matches. This chain connects TRBV5-1 to TRBJ1-4; 8 bases agree with TRBD1. The source is a woman in her seventies in good health. Sample: blood. The DNA for the CDR3 is TGCGCCAGCAGCCATCGACAGGGGAGTGAAAAACTGTTTTTT. This sequence encodes CASSHRQGSEKLFF.